Following are 7 T cell receptor beta chains from one sample sequenced in a study of cytomegalovirus exposure and HLA in healthy donors. The PCR made use of 60 Vbeta and 13 Jbeta primers. The assay was immunoSEQ multiplex PCR, and TCRdb's table has in-frame clones only and misses some. This table has about 250,000 clones, under 80% appearing once. Source material: PBMCs. These receptors were collected from a female donor in good health and CMV-seronegative.

The chain uses TRBV2 and TRBJ1-1; D possibly corresponds to TRBD1 (5 bases). Deletions cut 8 bases from V and 3 bases from J, with 16 bases between. This CDR3 is 14 amino acids long. Looked up from germline, CDR1 is SNHLY and CDR2 is FYNNEI. CDR3 DNA: TGTGCCAGCGTATGGGACTCCCGGTACACTGAAGCTTTCTTT. It is translated as CASVWDSRYTEAFF.

The rearrangement uses TRBV11-3 and TRBJ1-1, with D possibly TRBD1 on 6 matching bases. Trimming removed 1 base at V and 4 bases at J, with 19 bases between. The CDR3 is 17 amino acids. Germline values: CDR1 SGHNT, CDR2 YENEEA. Here the CDR3 DNA reads TGTGCCAGCAGCTTAGCCCGTTGGGGACAACGATCCACTGAAGCTTTCTTT. Translation gives CASSLARWGQRSTEAFF.

V and J are TRBV15 and TRBJ2-7; D is unresolved. This CDR3 is built from 13 residues. The germline V gene encodes CDR1 LNHNV and CDR2 YYDKDF (reference sequence). V lost 0 bases, J lost 5 bases, and 8 bases lay in between. The CDR3, as DNA: TGTGCCACCAGCAGAGATAGAGCGCACGAGCAGTACTTC. Translation: CATSRDRAHEQYF.

The chain uses TRBV7-6 and TRBJ2-7; TRBD1 is a possible D gene (5 bases). Between the trimmed V and J ends, which lost 5 bases and 7 bases, there was a span of 12 bases. Germline-derived CDR1 and CDR2 are SGHVS and FNYEAQ. The CDR3 runs 12 residues. CDR3 DNA: TGTGCCAGCAGCCCAGGGTCGAAGGAGCAGTACTTC. Encoded protein: CASSPGSKEQYF.

The count of this clone is one. The genes are TRBV5-1 and TRBJ1-4, with no clear D. Germline V CDR1 and CDR2: SGHRS, YFSETQ. The CDR3 length is 14 residues. Trimming cost V 2 bases and J 7 bases, with 12 bases left between them. CDR3 bases: TGCGCCAGCAGCTTCGGAGGGCAAGGTGAAAAACTGTTTTTT. Its protein product is CASSFGGQGEKLFF.

This clone was observed a handful of times. For the CDR3, the DNA is TGTGCCAGTAGTACCGCTTCGGGTTTCAATCAGCCCCAGCATTTT. As protein: CASSTASGFNQPQHF. V gene TRBV19 combines with J gene TRBJ1-5, with D unresolved. Germline CDR1 and CDR2: LNHDA and SQIVND (reference sequence). V was pared by 4 bases and J by 3 bases, with 13 bases between. CDR3 length equals 15 residues.

Remarks on this clone: At one boundary the junction diverges from the germline segment, which might be a read error. The gene calls are TRBV30 and TRBJ2-4; 8 nucleotides agree with TRBD2. Per germline, CDR1 GTSNPN and CDR2 SVGIG (reference sequence). This CDR3 comprises 10 residues. DNA for the CDR3: TGTGCTGGGGGGGGGACTAGAGTACACTTC. Its protein product is CAGGGTRVHF.